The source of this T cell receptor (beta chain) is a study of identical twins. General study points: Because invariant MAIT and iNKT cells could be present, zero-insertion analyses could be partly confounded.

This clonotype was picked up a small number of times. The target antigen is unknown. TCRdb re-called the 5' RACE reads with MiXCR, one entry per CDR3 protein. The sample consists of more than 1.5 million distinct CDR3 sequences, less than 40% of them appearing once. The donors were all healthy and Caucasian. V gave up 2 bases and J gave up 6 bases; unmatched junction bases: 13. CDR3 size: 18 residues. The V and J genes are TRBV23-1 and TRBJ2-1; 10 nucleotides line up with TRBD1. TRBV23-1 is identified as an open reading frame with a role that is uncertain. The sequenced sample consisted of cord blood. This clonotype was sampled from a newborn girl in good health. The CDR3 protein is CASSQIPTGQGMPNEQFF. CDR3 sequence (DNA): TGCGCCAGCAGTCAAATCCCGACGGGACAGGGGATGCCCAATGAGCAGTTCTTC.